This T cell receptor beta chain was captured in a study of T cell changes during pregnancy in multiple sclerosis. Note on this clone: Its ends do not fully match the called genes, so a read error is possible.

TCRdb's table, derived via immunoSEQ multiplex PCR, lists solely in-frame clones and lacks some. The profile shows 79,000 or so clones, around 85% of them singletons. Looked up from germline, CDR1 is SQVTM and CDR2 is ANQGSEA. This CDR3 is built from 14 residues. The TCR was taken from a female donor with multiple sclerosis, enrolled in a pregnancy study. This chain joins TRBV29-1 and TRBJ1-1; 8 positions match TRBD1. Sequenced here: peripheral blood, sampled before pregnancy. CDR3 bases: TGCAGCGTAGAAGGACAGGGTTTGGACACTGAAGCTTTCTTT. It codes for CSVEGQGLDTEAFF.